This T cell receptor beta chain comes out of a study of human T cells and chemical hapten exposure. Each CDR3 protein gets one entry after TCRdb re-called the RACE reads with MiXCR. The profile shows roughly 80,000 distinct CDR3 sequences, roughly a tenth of them singletons. CDR1 and CDR2 (germline): DFQATT, SNEGSKA (reference sequence). The CDR3 spans 12 residues. The ends lost 6 bases at V and 5 bases at J; junction bases unmatched: 6. The sample's time point: patch test 1, 2 weeks after DPC sensitization. Treatment of the sample: therapeutic diphenylcyclopropenone sensitization with weekly scalp DPC.

The material was whole blood, obtained in connection with sensitization to the hapten diphenylcyclopropenone (DPC). This receptor was obtained from a woman between 50 and 59 years old with alopecia areata. Some clones in this sample may be carry-over from other donors' samples. The V and J genes are TRBV20-1 and TRBJ2-5; 7 bases line up with TRBD1. CDR3: CSAHRGQETQYF. Here the CDR3 DNA reads TGCAGTGCCCATAGGGGGCAGGAGACCCAGTACTTC.